This entry features one T cell receptor (beta chain) sequence. In the authors' methods: The assay estimated nucleated cells by amplifying reference gene primers. TCRdb keeps only in-frame clones here, not all; method: immunoSEQ multiplex PCR. The V and J calls and clone size come from that table; D and trimming were worked out from the DNA. The table has 250,000 or so clones, about nine tenths seen once; the top ten hold 2.5% to 3.5%. There are 13 residues in the CDR3. V gave up 9 bases and J gave up 1 base, with 10 bases separating them. Germline V gives CDR1 ENHRY, CDR2 SYGVKD. These data are taken from a study of blood T cell repertoires in COVID-19. The overall study: Spain, Italy and the United States supplied samples that represented acute and convalescent COVID-19. In each case, the material was cDNA or gDNA derived from T cells, B-cell-depleted T cells, or PBMCs.

The specimen was peripheral blood. This TCR came from a woman between 25 and 40 years old with active or convalescent COVID-19. The chain employs TRBV10-3 and TRBJ2-1; D perhaps matches TRBD1 (6 bases). The CDR3 coding sequence is TGTGCCATAGGACAGTCATCCTACAATGAGCAGTTCTTC. Amino acid sequence: CAIGQSSYNEQFF.